These T cell receptor beta chains were read from a single sample in a study of PD-1 blockade in classical Hodgkin lymphoma. Assay used: immunoSEQ multiplex PCR; TCRdb lists only in-frame clones, some missing. The sample gives 20,000 to 25,000 clones, 65% to 80% of which show up once; less than 35% is in the top ten. Sequenced here: peripheral blood mononuclear cells (PBMCs), sampled before the fourth cycle of nivolumab. These receptors were taken from a human donor with classical Hodgkin lymphoma. The CDR3 runs from the conserved cysteine through the conserved F or W. Only part of the rows carry a size: once, few, many, or a class if the clone is expanded.

V gene: TRBV26; clone size: .; J gene: TRBJ1-1; CDR3 protein: CASSWRGVDEAFF
V gene: TRBV25-1; clone size: .; J gene: TRBJ2-2; CDR3 protein: CASSEIGEKTGELFF
V gene: TRBV28; clone size: .; J gene: TRBJ1-2; CDR3 protein: CASRKVFYGYTF
V gene: TRBV5-1; clone size: .; J gene: TRBJ2-5; CDR3 protein: CASQGGFETQYF
V gene: TRBV28; clone size: .; J gene: TRBJ1-5; CDR3 protein: CASSQFGLGGNQPQHF
V gene: TRBV7-6; clone size: .; J gene: TRBJ2-6; CDR3 protein: CASSSGQASGANVLTF
V gene: TRBV7-3; clone size: once; J gene: TRBJ2-1; CDR3 protein: CASSWSGSNYNEQFF
V gene: TRBV27; clone size: .; J gene: .; CDR3 protein: CASSRSAPTSGLTYEQYF
V gene: TRBV2; clone size: few; J gene: TRBJ1-5; CDR3 protein: CASSRDVSNQPQHF
V gene: TRBV18; clone size: .; J gene: TRBJ1-1; CDR3 protein: CASSAQQNTEAFF
V gene: TRBV28; clone size: once; J gene: TRBJ2-3; CDR3 protein: CASSLSSGVNTDTQYF
V gene: TRBV4-1; clone size: .; J gene: TRBJ1-5; CDR3 protein: CASSQDIRTGAQQGQHF
V gene: TRBV7-3; clone size: .; J gene: TRBJ2-3; CDR3 protein: CASSLMVSGTDTQYF
V gene: TRBV6-1; clone size: .; J gene: TRBJ1-4; CDR3 protein: CASSEARGEKLFF
V gene: TRBV28; clone size: .; J gene: TRBJ1-1; CDR3 protein: CASRGWIGNTEAFF
V gene: TRBV27; clone size: large; J gene: TRBJ2-7; CDR3 protein: CASSSTAAGEQYF
V gene: TRBV5-1; clone size: few; J gene: TRBJ2-3; CDR3 protein: CASSLQGAADTQYF
V gene: TRBV11-3; clone size: .; J gene: TRBJ2-3; CDR3 protein: CASSSGGRTDTQYF
V gene: TRBV28; clone size: .; J gene: TRBJ1-5; CDR3 protein: CASKSGNQPQHF
V gene: TRBV5-8; clone size: .; J gene: TRBJ1-5; CDR3 protein: CASSPPNQPQHF
V gene: TRBV28; clone size: .; J gene: TRBJ1-6; CDR3 protein: CASSFLVSSYNSPLHF
V gene: TRBV5-1; clone size: .; J gene: TRBJ2-3; CDR3 protein: CASQLADPTDTQYF
V gene: TRBV6-6; clone size: .; J gene: TRBJ1-4; CDR3 protein: CASSYGAANNEKLFF
V gene: TRBV10-3; clone size: .; J gene: TRBJ1-2; CDR3 protein: CATSDGNYGYTF
V gene: TRBV9; clone size: .; J gene: TRBJ1-1; CDR3 protein: CASSLGMDTEAFF
V gene: TRBV30; clone size: once; J gene: TRBJ1-3; CDR3 protein: CAWNPGQPGNTIYF
V gene: TRBV28; clone size: .; J gene: TRBJ1-5; CDR3 protein: CASSPGRGVEGQPQHF
V gene: TRBV7-9; clone size: .; J gene: TRBJ1-4; CDR3 protein: CASSLHAGTNEKLFF
V gene: TRBV5-1; clone size: .; J gene: TRBJ1-2; CDR3 protein: CASSWGQGDGYTF
V gene: TRBV11-3; clone size: once; J gene: TRBJ2-7; CDR3 protein: CASSLDTPGIGEQYF
V gene: TRBV7-2; clone size: .; J gene: TRBJ1-5; CDR3 protein: CASSSGRNSNQPQHF
V gene: TRBV11-3; clone size: .; J gene: TRBJ1-2; CDR3 protein: CASSLGGVSYGYTF
V gene: TRBV5-4; clone size: many; J gene: TRBJ2-7; CDR3 protein: CASRTGTGFYEQYF